This TCR beta chain was sequenced in a study of blood T cell repertoires in COVID-19. Study summary: Sites in the United States, Italy and Spain provided acute and convalescent COVID-19 samples. Sources were T cells, B-cell-depleted T cells, or PBMCs; the material itself was cDNA or gDNA.

Original handling: The assay estimated nucleated cells by amplifying reference gene primers. TCRdb's copy holds only in-frame clones and misses some; the assay was immunoSEQ multiplex PCR. V, J and clone size derive from that table, while D and trimming were established from the DNA sequence. The table shows 150,000 to 200,000 clones, with roughly 90% occurring only once. Losses at the gene ends were 3 bases for V and 3 bases for J; bases not matched to a gene: 7. CDR3 length equals 18 residues. In germline, CDR1 is KGHDR, CDR2 SFDVKD. The chain has TRBV24-1 and TRBJ2-1, with 13 bases matching TRBD2. The origin of this receptor is a woman aged 60-75 years who had recovered from COVID-19. Source material: peripheral blood. The CDR3 sequence is CATSDHTSGGAYYNEQFF. The DNA of the CDR3 is TGTGCCACCAGTGATCACACTAGCGGGGGGGCCTACTACAATGAGCAGTTCTTC.